This T cell receptor beta chain is from a study of cytomegalovirus exposure and HLA in healthy donors. General observations from the study: Accurate HLA-A and HLA-B prediction from TCR beta sequences was reported for most subjects.

On this clone itself: Its antigen remains unidentified.

The germline V gene has CDR1 SEHNR and CDR2 FQNEAQ (reference sequence). V lost 1 base and J 0 bases, leaving 9 bases between the germline ends. The CDR3 sequence is 15 residues long. PCR employed 60 Vbeta and 13 Jbeta primers. Sequenced by immunoSEQ multiplex PCR; TCRdb stores in-frame clones only, minus some. Here the sample spans fewer than 300,000 clones, 86% being singletons. This TCR was recovered from a man aged 35 to 55 in good health and CMV-seropositive. This rearrangement joins TRBV7-9 to TRBJ1-2; no clear D. Sequenced: PBMCs. CDR3 sequence (DNA): TGTGCCAGCAGCTTAGGGTTGGGAGCTAACTATGGCTACACCTTC. It specifies CASSLGLGANYGYTF.